The 20 T cell receptor beta chains in this list originate from one sample, sequenced in a study of chemoradiotherapy in HPV16-positive cancers. Produced via immunoSEQ multiplex PCR; TCRdb's table is partial and in-frame only. The data show about 12,000 clones, under 80% seen once. This sample was gathered from a patient who underwent chemoradiotherapy. These receptors were collected from a human donor with HPV-associated anogenital cancer.

The rearrangement uses TRBV20-1 and TRBJ2-7; D is uncertain. Germline values: CDR1 DFQATT, CDR2 SNEGSKA (reference sequence). The CDR3 runs to 10 residues. The CDR3 here is CSPRGSEQYF. CDR3 in DNA: TGCAGCCCTAGAGGTAGCGAGCAGTACTTC.

This clone was found a few times. This chain connects TRBV7-3 to TRBJ1-1, with TRBD1 matching over 7 bases. CDR3 size: 15 residues. The germline V gene encodes CDR1 SGHTA and CDR2 FQGTGA. Germline trimming cut 5 bases from V and 1 base from J; bases unmatched to any gene: 7. The CDR3 sequence is CASSATGTANTEAFF. The CDR3 region has the DNA TGTGCCAGCAGCGCGACCGGGACAGCGAACACTGAAGCTTTCTTT.

The chain has TRBV19 and TRBJ2-5; possible D gene TRBD2, 6 bases. The J call may be mistaken, given a closer DNA end match to TRBJ2-7. CDR3 size: 14 residues. Per germline, CDR1 LNHDA and CDR2 SQIVND (reference sequence). The CDR3 protein is CASSPGGAIYEQYF. The CDR3 nucleotides read TGTGCCAGTAGTCCCGGGGGAGCTATTTACGAGCAGTACTTC.

The V and J genes are TRBV6-1 and TRBJ1-3, with a possible D match to TRBD1 (6 bases). CDR1 is MNHNS and CDR2 is SASEGT in the germline V gene. Trimming took off 2 bases at V and 3 bases at J, with 11 bases between the two ends. The CDR3 sequence is 15 residues long. The CDR3 DNA reads TGTGCCAGCAGTGAAACAGGGACCAGTGGAAACACCATATATTTT. Translated, it gives CASSETGTSGNTIYF.

J is TRBJ1-1 and V is TRBV5-1; D possibly corresponds to TRBD1 (6 bases). Germline assignment: CDR1 SGHRS and CDR2 YFSETQ. The CDR3 runs 13 residues. Between the trimmed V and J ends, which lost 1 base and 8 bases, there was a span of 12 bases. The CDR3 DNA reads TGCGCCAGCAGCTTGCGGTCACAGGGAGAAGCTTTCTTT. The encoded protein is CASSLRSQGEAFF.

The J gene is TRBJ2-5, the V gene TRBV9, with 11 bases lining up with TRBD2. The junction had 14 bases not matched to a gene; V was cut back by 4 bases and J by 3 bases. The CDR3 runs to 18 residues. CDR1 and CDR2 (germline): SGDLS, YYNGEE. This chain's CDR3 is CASSPPRWGSGGEETQYF. DNA of the CDR3: TGTGCCAGCAGCCCCCCTCGGTGGGGTAGCGGGGGGGAAGAGACCCAGTACTTC.

This clone has just a few counts. The rearrangement uses TRBV10-3 and TRBJ2-7, with 7 positions matching TRBD1. The CDR3 is 12 residues long. Germline values: CDR1 ENHRY, CDR2 SYGVKD. The junction had 4 bases not matched to a gene; V was cut back by 6 bases and J by 5 bases. Here the CDR3 DNA reads TGTGCCATCAGGGGACAGACCCACGAGCAGTACTTC. Its protein is CAIRGQTHEQYF.

The chain is built from TRBV27 and TRBJ2-3; TRBD2 matches 7 bases. After removal of 7 bases from V and 1 base from J, the junction contained 5 bases not matched to a gene. The germline V gene encodes CDR1 MNHEY and CDR2 SMNVEV (reference sequence). CDR3 length: 14 amino acids. CDR3 region: CASKGLAGTDTQYF. The CDR3 DNA is TGTGCCAGCAAGGGGCTAGCGGGCACAGATACGCAGTATTTT.

The chain uses TRBV7-3 and TRBJ2-7, with D maybe TRBD2 (6 bases). V gave up 2 bases and J gave up 3 bases, with 23 bases separating them. Germline V lookup: CDR1 SGHTA, CDR2 FQGTGA. The CDR3 loop spans 18 amino acids. This CDR3 is CASSLGVSGVRTLYEQYF. CDR3 coding DNA: TGTGCCAGCAGCTTAGGGGTCTCGGGGGTAAGAACCCTCTACGAGCAGTACTTC. The full variable domain, its missing parts supplied by reference TRBV7-3 and TRBJ2-7, is GAGVSQTPSNKVTEKGKYVELRCDPISGHTALYWYRQSLGQGPEFLIYFQGTGAADDSGLPNDRFFAVRPEGSVSTLKIQRTERGDSAVYLCASSLGVSGVRTLYEQYFGPGTRLTVT.

The chain employs TRBV6-5 and TRBJ1-4; no reliable D call. V was cut by 7 bases and J by 5 bases, with 14 bases left in between. The germline V gene has CDR1 MNHEY and CDR2 SVGAGI. The CDR3 has 14 residues. The CDR3 nucleotides read TGTGCCAGCAAATCCGCGCGAACGAATGAAAAACTGTTTTTT. This translates into CASKSARTNEKLFF.

The rearrangement uses TRBV18 and TRBJ1-5; D is unclear. V lost 5 bases and J 1 base, leaving 12 bases between the germline ends. The CDR3 is made up of 15 amino acids. Germline assignment: CDR1 KGHSH and CDR2 LQKENI. CDR3 nucleotides: TGTGCCAGCTCAACAGACGGTGAAAGCAATCAGCCCCAGCATTTT. Translation: CASSTDGESNQPQHF.

V and J are TRBV11-2 and TRBJ2-5; 11 bases align to TRBD2. Germline CDR1 SGHAT, CDR2 FQNNGV. This CDR3 is built from 16 residues. V shed 1 base, J shed 5 bases, and the junction held 6 bases outside the gene matches. The CDR3 DNA is TGTGCCAGCAGCTTAGCCGTAGCGGGGGGGAGGGAGACCCAGTACTTC. This gives the protein CASSLAVAGGRETQYF.

This chain links TRBV30 with TRBJ2-7, with D perhaps matching TRBD2 (7 bases). Germline assignment: CDR1 GTSNPN and CDR2 SVGIG (reference sequence). Deletions cut 2 bases from V and 2 bases from J, with 16 bases between. This CDR3 spans 15 amino acids. The CDR3 loop reads CAWSKGGTSAYEQYF. Written as DNA, the CDR3 is TGTGCCTGGAGTAAGGGGGGGACGTCGGCCTACGAGCAGTACTTC.

This clone was seen only a few times. The chain recombines TRBV5-5 with TRBJ1-5, with unresolved D. The CDR3 runs 15 residues. Trimming removed 1 base from V and 0 bases from J, with 8 bases in between. Germline V gene lookup returns CDR1 SGHKS and CDR2 YYEKEE (reference sequence). The CDR3 DNA is TGTGCCAGCAGCTTGACCGAGTTTAGCAATCAGCCCCAGCATTTT. Its translation is CASSLTEFSNQPQHF.

The chain carries TRBV19 and TRBJ1-1; D unclear. There are 11 residues in the CDR3. The V gene lost 5 bases and the J gene lost 11 bases, with 12 bases spanning the gap. The germline CDR1 and CDR2 sequences are LNHDA and SQIVND (reference sequence). In DNA form, the CDR3 reads TGTGCCAGTAGTTTCGGAAGGGTGGCTTTCTTT. It specifies CASSFGRVAFF. Full variable domain (missing parts from reference TRBV19 and TRBJ1-1): DGGITQSPKYLFRKEGQNVTLSCEQNLNHDAMYWYRQDPGQGLRLIYYSQIVNDFQKGDIAEGYSVSREKKESFPLTVTSAQKNPTAFYLCASSFGRVAFFGQGTRLTVV.

V usage is TRBV7-9 and J usage is TRBJ1-4; D remains unclear. V lost 7 bases and J 4 bases, leaving 7 bases between the germline ends. Germline CDR1 is SEHNR and CDR2 is FQNEAQ (reference sequence). This CDR3 region has 12 residues. This CDR3 is CASTLGNEKLFF. CDR3 bases: TGTGCCAGCACCTTGGGTAATGAAAAACTGTTTTTT. Supplemented by reference TRBV7-9 and TRBJ1-4, the full variable domain reads DTGVSQNPRHKITKRGQNVTFRCDPISEHNRLYWYRQTLGQGPEFLTYFQNEAQLEKSRLLSDRFSAERPKGSFSTLEIQRTEQGDSAMYLCASTLGNEKLFFGSGTQLSVL.

The J gene is TRBJ1-1, the V gene TRBV5-4, with D maybe TRBD1 (6 bases). The V and J ends lost 4 bases and 4 bases respectively, with 17 bases between them. The CDR3 totals 15 residues. The V gene's germline CDR1 is SGHNT and CDR2 YYREEE (reference sequence). This CDR3 reads CASSPQRGGITEAFF. CDR3 coding DNA: TGTGCCAGCAGCCCTCAGCGAGGGGGGATCACTGAAGCTTTCTTT. Drawing the rest from reference TRBV5-4 and TRBJ1-1, the complete variable domain is ETGVTQSPTHLIKTRGQQVTLRCSSQSGHNTVSWYQQALGQGPQFIFQYYREEENGRGNFPPRFSGLQFPNYSSELNVNALELDDSALYLCASSPQRGGITEAFFGQGTRLTVV.

This chain uses TRBV5-1 with TRBJ1-4; TRBD1 agrees at 9 bases. The CDR3 is 17 amino acids. Germline CDR1 and CDR2: SGHRS and YFSETQ. J was trimmed by 6 bases and V by 4 bases; bases with no gene match: 13. CDR3 protein: CASSPVPGQGRDEKLFF. In DNA, the CDR3 is TGCGCCAGCAGCCCCGTCCCGGGACAGGGTCGGGATGAAAAACTGTTTTTT.

The chain uses TRBV5-1 and TRBJ1-1; no definite D call. CDR3 size: 14 residues. Trimming removed 4 bases at V and 0 bases at J, with 10 bases between. Germline V gene sequence: CDR1 SGHRS, CDR2 YFSETQ. The CDR3 DNA sequence: TGCGCCAGCAGCCCAAATACAGTGAACACTGAAGCTTTCTTT. This codes for CASSPNTVNTEAFF.

This clone was recorded a few times. Written as DNA, the CDR3 is TGTGCCAGCAGTTACTCCGAGGGGGATAGCAATCAGCCCCAGCATTTT. Translation gives CASSYSEGDSNQPQHF. The chain combines TRBV6-7 with TRBJ1-5; TRBD1 is a possible D gene (6 bases). TRBV6-7 is labeled an ORF, and its function is uncertain. V was trimmed by 0 bases and J by 0 bases, leaving 9 bases between them. The CDR3 runs to 16 residues.